This T cell receptor beta chain comes out of a study of cytomegalovirus exposure and HLA in healthy donors (TCRdb year 2017). Regarding the complete study: According to an earlier analysis of 550 to 750 of the donors, about 179 million T cells yielded 117 million unique TCR beta sequences and 276 Gb of sequence data. The number of donors typed differed by locus, with roughly 629-640 for A, B, C, DRB1 and DQB1, about 500 for DQA1, over 600 for DPA1, and some 450 for DPB1. The study aimed to test whether cataloging public T cell receptors could reveal signatures of past pathogen exposure. The T cell repertoires of under 750 subjects were profiled by immunosequencing and related to cytomegalovirus serostatus. Every discovery cohort repertoire had been produced on one sequencing platform. To predict cytomegalovirus infection status, the study combined high-throughput TCR immunosequencing, statistical association of individual TCRs with disease status, and machine learning. A later genetic analysis took genome-wide SNP genotypes for about 65% of the 666 donors and used that subset as a discovery cohort. In the later analysis, no new phenotypic data were used to find candidate immune exposures; instead, reliance was placed on TCR beta sequences and their occurrence across donors. Several DR-DQ haplotypes were handled as single units for association and clustering, since linkage in the cohort was strong. The genetic ancestry cluster associated with self-reported Caucasian donors included 65% to 90% of the roughly 400 genotyped donors. Both class I and class II loci were covered by HLA typing, at four-digit resolution. An earlier analysis of approximately 630 of the donors applied high-throughput TCR beta sequencing to assess whether each TCR beta V gene segment acted as functional or pseudogenic. On average, 235,054 unique TCR beta nucleotide sequences were sequenced per donor among 398 genotyped donors of the cohort, with roughly 18% of those sequences being non-productive. Donor age, sex, ethnicity and CMV serostatus were collected together with the repertoire data. About 300 gigabases of sequencing data and 80 million or so unique TCR sequences were included in an early release covering around 650 HLA-typed donors. Along with the roughly 670-subject first cohort, a separate validation cohort of around 110 different subjects was used. A later analysis re-examined previously published TCR beta repertoires from 600 to 700 donors and added high-resolution HLA genotyping to investigate patterns of TCR occurrence.

In total, fewer than 750 healthy bone marrow donors made up the cohort. At the time of sampling, all cohort members were nominally healthy, though unrecorded immune exposures were likely present. The donor was CMV seropositive and was included in the group of 250 to 350 seropositive cohort members. A peripheral blood sample was collected from each donor, and TCR beta sequencing was performed on peripheral blood mononuclear cells. Genomic DNA was extracted from the blood cell samples with the Qiagen DNeasy Blood Extraction Kit. Library creation used the immunoSEQ multiplex PCR assay. A mixture of 60 forward primers for TCR Vbeta segments and 13 reverse primers for TCR Jbeta segments was used in the multiplex PCR. A multiplex PCR assay on genomic DNA amplified the CDR3 region of rearranged TCR beta genes. On the Illumina HiSeq System, the amplified TCR beta libraries were sequenced as 87-base-pair reads. As for the authors' bioinformatics: In a later analysis, 70 million to 95 million unique TCR beta chains were counted across the approximately 670 repertoires, and about 9.9 million of these chains were shared by at least two donors. Raw reads were error-corrected and collapsed into unique sequences with a nearest-neighbor algorithm that merged closely related sequences to remove PCR and sequencing errors. To assign V, D and J gene segments, CDR3 sequences were aligned to IMGT reference sequences. For a sequence to be retained, a match of at least six nucleotides was required to both a V gene segment and a J gene segment. Rearrangements were called productive when the CDR3 lacked stop codons and stayed in frame with V and J; all others were non-productive. CDR3 was defined according to IMGT convention as the region running from the second conserved V-encoded cysteine to the conserved J-encoded phenylalanine. Sequences without an unambiguous match to a single V gene segment were excluded from the earlier analysis of a few hundred of the donors. An earlier analysis of some 500 of the donors classified V segments as functional when productive rearrangements were above 56.7% and as segregating when the standard deviation between donors was above 5%. To diagnose cytomegalovirus status from the catalog of TCR beta chain sequences, a statistical classification framework was built. In a later analysis, TCR nucleotide sequences were compared against IMGT/GENE-DB human TR gene sequences so that V and J genes could be assigned. The TCRdist pipeline was used in a later analysis to assign CDR3 sequences and most-parsimonious VDJ recombination scenarios. In a later analysis, each TCR beta chain was defined by its CDR3 amino acid sequence together with its V-gene family, and reads without a unique V-gene family were excluded. In a later analysis, a few hundred highly shared, low-generation-probability nucleotide sequences were removed to address suspected cross-contamination and a sequencing artifact. For each public chain, a later analysis derived a clonal expansion index from normalized ranks of inferred template counts within each repertoire. A later analysis computed generation probabilities with a VDJ recombination model fitted to out-of-frame rearrangements, and checked the results against IGoR. A later analysis scored TCR-TCR, TCR-HLA and TCR-CMV co-occurrence with hypergeometric tests, applying a repertoire-size bias correction to TCR pairs. To estimate false discovery rates, a later analysis permuted the HLA or CMV assignments 20 times. A later analysis grouped co-occurring TCRs with DBSCAN, adding TCRdist sequence similarity when clustering within HLA-allele-positive subsets. Repertoires with fewer than 30,000 or more than 120,000 public chains, plus five repertoires with anomalous nucleotide sharing, were excluded from co-occurrence clustering. TCRdb carries this immuneACCESS record with in-frame sequences only. Its versions omit some clonotypes, under half of them owing to an unresolved V gene in the studies checked, with the rest unexplained. The V and J calls and clone size are taken from that table; D and trimming were inferred from the DNA. Within this sample are over 75,000 clones, with around 74% of them counted one time only. The ten largest clones capture about 7% of the sample.

This clone was counted a few times. Its specific antigen is unknown. Per-nucleotide qualities are absent, and no much larger clonotype sits a single base away. Study-level results and caveats: In a later analysis, the rate of TCR association differed among HLA loci, with DRB1 alleles having the most associated TCRs and HLA-C alleles having the fewest. In vitro tests confirmed that a few of the cytomegalovirus-associated TCR beta chains recognize cytomegalovirus antigens. A total of around 150 TCR beta chains were listed by the study as associated with cytomegalovirus. The presence/absence analyses assumed that sequencing depth was roughly uniform across donors, and that assumption may not be true. Most CMV-associated TCR beta chains appeared to be HLA-restricted in a later analysis, and the HLA associations seemed to be driven largely by CMV exposure. Most TCR sequences were seen in very few donors, while some public TCRs were found in many individuals. A later genetic analysis associated a missense DCLRE1C variant with V-gene and J-gene trimming of TCR beta chains, and an independent cohort replicated the association. The classifier was reported to diagnose cytomegalovirus status with high specificity and sensitivity in both the original and validation cohorts. It was suggested by the authors that the approach could potentially be generalized to other disease states and immunological phenotypes. Compared with the 666-donor mean, donors in an Asian-associated ancestry cluster had fewer N-insertions in productive TCRs, according to a later genetic analysis. Some IMGT-functional V segments, including TRBV6-2 and TRBV6-3, could not be distinguished by the 87-base-pair reads and were therefore excluded. A further reported finding was that TCR beta sequences accurately predicted the HLA-A and HLA-B alleles for most subjects in the first cohort. Linkage disequilibrium might explain the correlated functional status among segregating V segments, but an unknown experimental factor could not be ruled out. According to a later analysis, parvovirus B19, influenza, CMV and Epstein-Barr virus appeared linked to several top co-occurrence clusters. Because HLA typing was missing for some donors at each locus, association tests included only the typed subset. Because counts were too low, 15 to 20 rarely observed V segments, including chromosome 9 orphons, were excluded from the earlier analysis of 587 of the donors. Specific HLA alleles were associated with roughly 16,000 TCR beta sequences at a false discovery rate of 0.05 in a later analysis. In an earlier analysis of 587 of the donors, most TCR beta V segments appeared in productive rearrangements about 90% or about 30% of the time, broadly matching IMGT annotations. A cluster of highly shared sequence variants was judged likely to be a technical artifact of the sequencing pipeline. When HLA alleles, especially DR and DQ, strongly co-occurred, attributing TCR associations to individual alleles was difficult. The cohort was sequenced for TCR beta chains only, and without alpha or paired-chain data the features that could be detected were limited. CMV serostatus was the only immune exposure information available for the cohort. Compared with equally common non-associated chains, HLA-associated TCR beta chains in a later analysis were more clonally expanded and had lower generation probabilities.

V and J lose 7 bases and 9 bases, and a span of 13 bases separates them. Sequences SGHVS (CDR1) and FQNEAQ (CDR2) are obtained from the germline V gene. The cysteine opens and the phenylalanine closes a CDR3 of 12 amino acids. Only CDR3 DNA remains: 36 bases, in frame from the first base. This chain joins TRBV7-8 to TRBJ2-1; the D gene is possibly TRBD2, with 5 bases matching. This TCR was recovered from a middle-aged man in good health and CMV-seropositive. The sequencing sample was made of PBMCs. For the CDR3, the sequence is CASTPGYREQFF. The DNA sequence is as follows: TGTGCCAGCACCCCGGGGTATCGTGAGCAGTTCTTC.